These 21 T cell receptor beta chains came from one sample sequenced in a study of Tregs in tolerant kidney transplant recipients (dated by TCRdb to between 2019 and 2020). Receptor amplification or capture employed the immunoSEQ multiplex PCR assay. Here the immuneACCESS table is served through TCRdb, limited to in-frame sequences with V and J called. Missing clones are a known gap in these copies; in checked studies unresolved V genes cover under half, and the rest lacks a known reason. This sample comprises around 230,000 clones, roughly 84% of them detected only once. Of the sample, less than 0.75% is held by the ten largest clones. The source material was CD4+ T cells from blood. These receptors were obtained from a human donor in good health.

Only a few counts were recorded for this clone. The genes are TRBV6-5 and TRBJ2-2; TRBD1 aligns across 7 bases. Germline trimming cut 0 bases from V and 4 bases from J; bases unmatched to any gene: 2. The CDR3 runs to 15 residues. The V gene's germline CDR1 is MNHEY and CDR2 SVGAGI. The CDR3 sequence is CASSYSRQGTGELFF. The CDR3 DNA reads TGTGCCAGCAGTTACTCGAGACAGGGCACCGGGGAGCTGTTTTTT.

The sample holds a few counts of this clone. CDR3 sequence: CASSEALGGEQFF. The CDR3 DNA follows: TGTGCCAGCAGTGAAGCGCTGGGGGGGGAGCAGTTCTTC. This chain connects TRBV2 to TRBJ2-1, with TRBD2 matching 7 bases. Germline V CDR1 and CDR2: SNHLY, FYNNEI. There are 13 residues in the CDR3. Trimming took 0 bases from V and 10 from J; bases not matched to a gene: 3.

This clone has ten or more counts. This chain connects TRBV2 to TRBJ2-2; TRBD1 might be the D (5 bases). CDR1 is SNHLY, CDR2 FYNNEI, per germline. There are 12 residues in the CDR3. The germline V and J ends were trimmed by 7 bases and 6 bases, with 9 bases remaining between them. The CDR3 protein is CASTRGAGELFF. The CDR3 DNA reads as TGTGCCAGCACAAGGGGCGCCGGGGAGCTGTTTTTT.

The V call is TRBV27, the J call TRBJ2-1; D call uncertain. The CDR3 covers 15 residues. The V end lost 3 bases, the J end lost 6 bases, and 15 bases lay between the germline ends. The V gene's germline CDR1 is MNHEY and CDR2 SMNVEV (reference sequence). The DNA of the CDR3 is TGTGCCAGCAGTTTGGGAACTAAACGGACCAATGAGCAGTTCTTC. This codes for CASSLGTKRTNEQFF.

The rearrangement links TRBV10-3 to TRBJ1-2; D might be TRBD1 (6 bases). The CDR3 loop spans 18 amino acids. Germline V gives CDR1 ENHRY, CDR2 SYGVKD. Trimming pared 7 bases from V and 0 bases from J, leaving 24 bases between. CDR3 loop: CAITRGGGPIKANYGYTF. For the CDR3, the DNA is TGTGCCATCACCCGAGGGGGGGGGCCCATTAAAGCTAACTATGGCTACACCTTC.

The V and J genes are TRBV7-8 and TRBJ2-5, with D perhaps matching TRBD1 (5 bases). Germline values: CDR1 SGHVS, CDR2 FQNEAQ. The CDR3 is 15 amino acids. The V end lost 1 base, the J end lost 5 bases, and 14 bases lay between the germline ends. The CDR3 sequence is CASSLERHGAETQYF. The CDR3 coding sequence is TGTGCCAGCAGCTTAGAAAGACATGGGGCGGAGACCCAGTACTTC.

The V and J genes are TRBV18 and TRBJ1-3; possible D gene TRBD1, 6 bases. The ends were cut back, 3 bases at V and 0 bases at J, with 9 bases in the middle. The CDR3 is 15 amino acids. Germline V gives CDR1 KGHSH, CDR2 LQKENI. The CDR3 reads CASSPQGYSGNTIYF. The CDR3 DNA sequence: TGTGCCAGCTCACCTCAGGGGTACTCTGGAAACACCATATATTTT.

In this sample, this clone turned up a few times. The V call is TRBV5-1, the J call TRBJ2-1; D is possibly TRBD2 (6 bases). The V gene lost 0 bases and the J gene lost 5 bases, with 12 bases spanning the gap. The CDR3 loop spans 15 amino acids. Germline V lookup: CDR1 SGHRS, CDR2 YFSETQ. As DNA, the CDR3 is TGCGCCAGCAGCTTGGGGGCGGGGTGGGACAATGAGCAGTTCTTC. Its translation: CASSLGAGWDNEQFF.

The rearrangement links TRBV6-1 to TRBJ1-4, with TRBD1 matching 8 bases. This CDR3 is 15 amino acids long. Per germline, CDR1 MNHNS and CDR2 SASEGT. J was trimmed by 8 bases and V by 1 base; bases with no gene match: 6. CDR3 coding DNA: TGTGCCAGCAGTGAAGGCCCAACAGGGGGAGAAAAACTGTTTTTT. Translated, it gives CASSEGPTGGEKLFF.

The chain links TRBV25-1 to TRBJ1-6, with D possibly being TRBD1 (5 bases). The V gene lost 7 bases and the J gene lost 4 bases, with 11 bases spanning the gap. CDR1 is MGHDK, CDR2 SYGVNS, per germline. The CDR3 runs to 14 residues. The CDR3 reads CASMGGRYNSPLHF. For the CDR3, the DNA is TGTGCCAGCATGGGGGGTCGATATAATTCACCCCTCCACTTT. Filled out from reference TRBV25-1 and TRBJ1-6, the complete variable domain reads EADIYQTPRYLVIGTGKKITLECSQTMGHDKMYWYQQDPGMELHLIHYSYGVNSTEKGDLSSESTVSRIRTEHFPLTLESARPSHTSQYLCASMGGRYNSPLHFGNGTRLTVT.

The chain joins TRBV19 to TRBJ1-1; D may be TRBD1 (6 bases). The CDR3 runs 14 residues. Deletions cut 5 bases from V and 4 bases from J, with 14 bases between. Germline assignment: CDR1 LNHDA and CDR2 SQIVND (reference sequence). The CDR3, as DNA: TGTGCCAGTAGTTGGAACAGGGCTACCACTGAAGCTTTCTTT. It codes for CASSWNRATTEAFF.

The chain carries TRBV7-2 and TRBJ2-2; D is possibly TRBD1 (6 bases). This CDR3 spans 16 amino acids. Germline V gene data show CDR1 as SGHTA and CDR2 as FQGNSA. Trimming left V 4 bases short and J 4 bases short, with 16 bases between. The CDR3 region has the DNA TGTGCCAGCAGCTACCTGCGACAGGTGGGCACCGGGGAGCTGTTTTTT. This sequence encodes CASSYLRQVGTGELFF.

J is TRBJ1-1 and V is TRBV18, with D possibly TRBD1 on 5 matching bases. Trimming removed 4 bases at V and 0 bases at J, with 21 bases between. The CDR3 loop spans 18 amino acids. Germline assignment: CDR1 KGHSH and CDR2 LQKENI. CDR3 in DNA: TGTGCCAGCTCACTCAATAGGGACGGTAGTTTTATGAACACTGAAGCTTTCTTT. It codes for CASSLNRDGSFMNTEAFF. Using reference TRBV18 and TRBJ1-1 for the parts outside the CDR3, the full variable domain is NAGVMQNPRHLVRRRGQEARLRCSPMKGHSHVYWYRQLPEEGLKFMVYLQKENIIDESGMPKERFSAEFPKEGPSILRIQQVVRGDSAAYFCASSLNRDGSFMNTEAFFGQGTRLTVV.

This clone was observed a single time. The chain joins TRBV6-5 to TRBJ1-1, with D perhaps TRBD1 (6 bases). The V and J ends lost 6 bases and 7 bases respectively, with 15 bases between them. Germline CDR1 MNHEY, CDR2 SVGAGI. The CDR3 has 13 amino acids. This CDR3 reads CASSPDRFSEAFF. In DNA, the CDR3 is TGTGCCAGCAGCCCGGACAGATTCAGTGAAGCTTTCTTT.

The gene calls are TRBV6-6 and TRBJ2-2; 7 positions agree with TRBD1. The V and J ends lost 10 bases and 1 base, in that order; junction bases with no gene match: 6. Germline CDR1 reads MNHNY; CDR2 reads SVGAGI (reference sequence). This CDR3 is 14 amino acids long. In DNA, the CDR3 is TGTGCCACTCAGACAGGGCGGAACACCGGGGAGCTGTTTTTT. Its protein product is CATQTGRNTGELFF.

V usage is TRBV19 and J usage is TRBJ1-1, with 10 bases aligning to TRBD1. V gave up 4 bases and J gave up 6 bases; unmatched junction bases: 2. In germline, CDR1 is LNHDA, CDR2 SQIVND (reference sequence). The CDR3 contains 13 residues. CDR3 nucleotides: TGTGCCAGTAGTAGACAGGGGGCTGCTGAAGCTTTCTTT. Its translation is CASSRQGAAEAFF.

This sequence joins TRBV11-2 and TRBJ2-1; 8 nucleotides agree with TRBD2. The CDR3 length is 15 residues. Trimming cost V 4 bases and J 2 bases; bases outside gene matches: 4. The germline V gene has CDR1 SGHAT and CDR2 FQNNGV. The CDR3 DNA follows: TGTGCCAGCAGCTCGTATAGCGGGGCCTACAATGAGCAGTTCTTC. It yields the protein CASSSYSGAYNEQFF.

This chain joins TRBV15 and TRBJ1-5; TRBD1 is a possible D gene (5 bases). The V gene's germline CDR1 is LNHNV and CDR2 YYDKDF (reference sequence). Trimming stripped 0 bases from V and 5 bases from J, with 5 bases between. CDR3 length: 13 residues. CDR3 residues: CATSRDRDQPQHF. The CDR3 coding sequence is TGTGCCACCAGCAGAGACAGGGATCAGCCCCAGCATTTT.

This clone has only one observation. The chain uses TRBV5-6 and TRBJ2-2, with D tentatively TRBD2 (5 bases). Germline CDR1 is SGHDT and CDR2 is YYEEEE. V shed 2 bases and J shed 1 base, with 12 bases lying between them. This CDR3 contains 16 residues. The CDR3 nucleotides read TGTGCCAGCAGCTTTGAGTCCGGGGTGAACACCGGGGAGCTGTTTTTT. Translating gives CASSFESGVNTGELFF.

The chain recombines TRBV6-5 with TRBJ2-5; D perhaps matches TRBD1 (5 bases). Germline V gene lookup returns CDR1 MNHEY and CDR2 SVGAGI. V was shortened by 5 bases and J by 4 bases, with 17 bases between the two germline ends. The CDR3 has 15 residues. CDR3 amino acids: CASSASQARAETQYF. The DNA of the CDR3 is TGTGCCAGCAGTGCATCACAGGCCCGCGCAGAGACCCAGTACTTC.

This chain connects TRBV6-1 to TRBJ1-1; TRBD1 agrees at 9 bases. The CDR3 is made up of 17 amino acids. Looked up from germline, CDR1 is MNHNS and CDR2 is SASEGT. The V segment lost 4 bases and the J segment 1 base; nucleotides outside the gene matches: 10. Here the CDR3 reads CASSVLQGAIPNTEAFF. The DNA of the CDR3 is TGTGCCAGCAGTGTCCTACAGGGGGCGATCCCGAACACTGAAGCTTTCTTT.